Presented here are 23 T cell receptor beta chains from one specimen sequenced in a study of CD8+ T cells in alopecia areata. As the sequencing template, cDNA was produced by extracting RNA and reverse transcribing it. Assay used: immunoSEQ multiplex PCR; TCRdb lists only in-frame clones, some missing. Of approximately 150,000 clones in the sample, less than 65% were seen once. The sequenced material came from CD8+ T cells sorted from blood. Receptors originate from a human donor in good health.

The V gene is TRBV29-1, the J gene TRBJ2-7; no definite D call. The germline gives CDR1 SQVTM, CDR2 ANQGSEA. The CDR3 extends over 11 amino acids. In DNA form, the CDR3 reads TGCAGTACCAAATCGGGCTACGAGCAGTACTTC. Protein: CSTKSGYEQYF.

This clone was observed a few times. The chain couples TRBV18 to TRBJ1-5, with D possibly TRBD1 on 6 matching bases. Per germline, CDR1 KGHSH and CDR2 LQKENI. V was cut by 1 base and J by 2 bases, with 12 bases left in between. The CDR3 is 16 residues long. CDR3 amino acids: CASSPLRGSGNQPQHF. DNA for the CDR3: TGTGCCAGCTCACCACTCAGGGGCTCAGGCAATCAGCCCCAGCATTTT.

The chain uses TRBV9 and TRBJ2-7; 9 bases map to TRBD2. Germline CDR1 SGDLS, CDR2 YYNGEE. The ends lost 3 bases at V and 0 bases at J; junction bases unmatched: 1. The CDR3 covers 14 residues. Here the CDR3 reads CASSASGNSYEQYF. CDR3 coding DNA: TGTGCCAGCAGCGCTAGCGGGAACTCCTACGAGCAGTACTTC.

CDR3 amino acids: CASSLDLYEQYF. CDR3 sequence (DNA): TGTGCCAGCAGCTTAGATTTATACGAGCAGTACTTC. V usage is TRBV13 and J usage is TRBJ2-5; no clear D gene. The DNA end is a closer match to TRBJ2-7, so the J assignment may be wrong. CDR3 length equals 12 residues. CDR1 is PRHDT and CDR2 is FYEKMQ in the germline V gene (reference sequence).

This clone was observed a few times. The chain is built from TRBV29-1 and TRBJ2-3; D is unclear. V dropped 3 bases and J dropped 0 bases, with 7 bases sitting between them. Germline V CDR1 and CDR2: SQVTM, ANQGSEA. The CDR3 is 13 amino acids. CDR3 residues: CSVDTASTDTQYF. The CDR3 DNA is TGCAGCGTTGATACAGCCAGCACAGATACGCAGTATTTT.

The table lists this clone with a few counts. The rearrangement joins TRBV29-1 to TRBJ2-1, with TRBD2 as a possible D gene (5 bases). Germline-derived CDR1 and CDR2 are SQVTM and ANQGSEA. Trimming left V 3 bases short and J 4 bases short, with 7 bases between. This CDR3 is built from 12 residues. CDR3 region: CSVESGYNEQFF. Here the CDR3 DNA reads TGCAGCGTTGAGTCGGGGTACAATGAGCAGTTCTTC.

This clone was observed a few times. The chain couples TRBV14 to TRBJ1-2, with a tentative D call TRBD1 (6 bases). The CDR3 sequence is 12 residues long. The ends were cut back, 3 bases at V and 8 bases at J, with 10 bases in the middle. CDR1 is SGHDN, CDR2 FVKESK, per germline. CDR3 loop: CASSQDRAGYTF. For the CDR3, the DNA is TGTGCCAGCAGCCAGGACAGAGCGGGCTACACCTTC.

This clone was recorded a few times. This rearrangement joins TRBV12-5 to TRBJ2-7; 7 bases agree with TRBD2. After removal of 3 bases from V and 5 bases from J, the junction contained 1 base not matched to a gene. The germline gives CDR1 LGHNT, CDR2 FRNRAP. The length of the CDR3 is 12 residues. DNA for the CDR3: TGTGCTAGTGGTTTACGGGGGGACGAGCAGTACTTC. Protein sequence: CASGLRGDEQYF.

The chain has TRBV4-1 and TRBJ2-7; TRBD2 matches at 14 bases. Trimming cost V 1 base and J 2 bases; bases outside gene matches: 4. The CDR3 consists of 17 residues. CDR1 MGHRA and CDR2 YSYEKL come from the germline V gene. The CDR3 loop reads CASSQVGTSGSTYEQYF. Here the CDR3 DNA reads TGCGCCAGCAGCCAAGTGGGGACTAGCGGGAGTACCTACGAGCAGTACTTC.

This clone occurred a few times. The gene calls are TRBV2 and TRBJ1-1; 9 bases fit TRBD1. This CDR3 has 18 amino acids. Germline V gene data show CDR1 as SNHLY and CDR2 as FYNNEI. J gave up 0 bases and V 9 bases, and 17 bases lay outside the gene matches. The CDR3 spells CASNGDPGQGLLNTEAFF. CDR3 in DNA: TGTGCCAGTAACGGGGACCCGGGACAGGGACTGCTGAACACTGAAGCTTTCTTT.

The chain employs TRBV25-1 and TRBJ1-2; D ambiguous. Looked up from germline, CDR1 is MGHDK and CDR2 is SYGVNS. Trimming left V 5 bases short and J 4 bases short, with 14 bases between. The CDR3 is 14 amino acids. CDR3 DNA: TGTGCCAGCAGTCCCTCCGACACGACCTATGGCTACACCTTC. Its protein product is CASSPSDTTYGYTF.

This sequence joins TRBV19 and TRBJ2-2, with D unclear. Germline V CDR1 and CDR2: LNHDA, SQIVND (reference sequence). The CDR3 extends over 10 amino acids. V lost 10 bases and J lost 4, with 4 bases in between. The CDR3 loop is CATFTGELFF. The CDR3, as DNA: TGTGCCACTTTCACCGGGGAGCTGTTTTTT.

The V call is TRBV29-1, the J call TRBJ1-1; perhaps TRBD1 as D (5 bases). The length of the CDR3 is 10 residues. V dropped 8 bases and J dropped 3 bases, with 7 bases sitting between them. Germline CDR1 reads SQVTM; CDR2 reads ANQGSEA. CDR3 region: CSPGHTEAFF. The DNA for the CDR3 is TGCAGCCCAGGGCACACTGAAGCTTTCTTT.

The chain recombines TRBV11-2 with TRBJ2-1; 7 bases line up with TRBD2. J gave up 9 bases and V 2 bases, and 7 bases lay outside the gene matches. Looked up from germline, CDR1 is SGHAT and CDR2 is FQNNGV. This CDR3 is 14 amino acids long. As DNA, the CDR3 is TGTGCCAGCAGCTTACGGGGGAGGGCGGGTGAGCAGTTCTTC. Its translation: CASSLRGRAGEQFF.

This clone was seen a handful of times. The CDR3 here is CASSPGQGAQPQHF. The CDR3 DNA sequence: TGTGCCAGCAGCCCCGGGCAGGGGGCCCAGCCCCAGCATTTT. The chain employs TRBV6-6 and TRBJ1-5; 8 nucleotides line up with TRBD1. The CDR3 has 14 residues. J was trimmed by 7 bases and V by 6 bases; bases with no gene match: 8. Germline V gene sequence: CDR1 MNHNY, CDR2 SVGAGI (reference sequence).

The CDR3 loop reads CAWSVRSGLDEQYF. As DNA, the CDR3 is TGTGCCTGGAGTGTACGATCAGGCCTGGACGAGCAGTACTTC. The chain has TRBV30 and TRBJ2-7; D ambiguous. This CDR3 spans 14 amino acids. V was cut by 0 bases and J by 5 bases, with 14 bases left in between. The germline CDR1 and CDR2 sequences are GTSNPN and SVGIG (reference sequence).

Sample share makes this clone medium-sized. The chain employs TRBV2 and TRBJ2-7, with a weak D call TRBD1 (5 bases). The CDR3 has 13 amino acids. The V and J ends lost 5 bases and 5 bases respectively, with 13 bases between them. Germline lookup yields CDR1 SNHLY and CDR2 FYNNEI. DNA for the CDR3: TGTGCCAGCAGTTATCCAGGGCAGAACGAGCAGTACTTC. Protein: CASSYPGQNEQYF.

V is TRBV11-2 and J is TRBJ1-2; no definite D call. The germline V and J ends were trimmed by 7 bases and 3 bases, with 15 bases remaining between them. CDR1 and CDR2 (germline): SGHAT, FQNNGV. This CDR3 has 14 amino acids. The CDR3 DNA is TGTGCCAGCACCTTTGTTAGGGCAGACTATGGCTACACCTTC. This translates into CASTFVRADYGYTF.

The table lists this clone with a few counts. This chain connects TRBV20-1 to TRBJ2-3; D is undetermined. The germline CDR1 and CDR2 sequences are DFQATT and SNEGSKA (reference sequence). The CDR3 runs to 11 residues. Between the trimmed V and J ends, which lost 3 bases and 5 bases, there was a span of 6 bases. CDR3 in DNA: TGCAGTGCTAGGTCTCGAGATACGCAGTATTTT. It codes for CSARSRDTQYF.

In this sample, this clone turned up a few times. The rearrangement joins TRBV2 to TRBJ2-2; D may be TRBD1 or TRBD2 (6 bases each). The germline gives CDR1 SNHLY, CDR2 FYNNEI. The V and J ends lost 10 bases and 2 bases respectively, with 20 bases between them. The CDR3 spans 16 residues. The CDR3 protein is CAINGGGTSNTGELFF. DNA for the CDR3: TGTGCCATCAACGGGGGCGGGACAAGTAACACCGGGGAGCTGTTTTTT.

Note on this clone: The sample has other DNA sequences that encode this CDR3 too. V and J are TRBV9 and TRBJ2-3, with D unclear. The CDR3 is 11 residues long. V lost 2 bases to trimming and J lost 5 bases, with 3 bases between them. In germline, CDR1 is SGDLS, CDR2 YYNGEE. The DNA for the CDR3 is TGTGCCAGCAGCGTGGGAGATACGCAGTATTTT. The encoded protein is CASSVGDTQYF.

This clone was observed a handful of times. The rearrangement joins TRBV7-9 to TRBJ2-7; no clear D gene. Germline V gives CDR1 SEHNR, CDR2 FQNEAQ (reference sequence). V lost 4 bases, J lost 4 bases, and 14 bases lay in between. The CDR3 is 14 amino acids. The CDR3 DNA is TGTGCCAGCAGCTCTCCCTGGACGGAGTACGAGCAGTACTTC. Amino acid sequence: CASSSPWTEYEQYF.

This clone occurred once. The rearrangement joins TRBV9 to TRBJ1-1, with 7 bases fitting TRBD1. The length of the CDR3 is 16 residues. The J segment lost 2 bases and the V segment lost 0 bases, leaving 7 bases of the junction unmatched. Germline V gives CDR1 SGDLS, CDR2 YYNGEE. This chain's CDR3 is CASSVGAGGRNTEAFF. The CDR3 coding sequence is TGTGCCAGCAGCGTAGGGGCAGGGGGTAGAAACACTGAAGCTTTCTTT. Filled out from reference TRBV9 and TRBJ1-1, the complete variable domain reads DSGVTQTPKHLITATGQRVTLRCSPRSGDLSVYWYQQSLDQGLQFLIQYYNGEERAKGNILERFSAQQFPDLHSELNLSSLELGDSALYFCASSVGAGGRNTEAFFGQGTRLTVV.